The rows below give T cell receptor beta chains drawn from one sample of a study of cytomegalovirus exposure and HLA in healthy donors. Repertoires were generated with immunoSEQ multiplex PCR, while TCRdb's copy carries only in-frame clones and drops some. This sample has roughly 230,000 clones, with roughly 78% found just once. The sample consisted of PBMCs. These receptors originate from a boy aged 10-17 years in good health and CMV-seronegative. Each CDR3 is given with its conserved first and last residue. A D gene is named only where the DNA matches it firmly. Expanded clones get a size class; other rows say once, few or many, or leave the size out.

cdr3_length j_call v_call d_call clone_size cdr3_aa cdr3_nt
12 TRBJ1-6 TRBV6-1 - few CASLSLGSPLHF TGTGCCAGCCTGTCCCTCGGTTCACCCCTCCACTTT
13 TRBJ2-7 TRBV30 - - CAWITPGSHEQYF TGTGCCTGGATTACCCCAGGGTCCCACGAGCAGTACTTC
14 TRBJ2-5 TRBV27 - few CASRPTTGRETQYF TGTGCCAGCAGACCTACGACAGGCAGAGAGACCCAGTACTTC
16 TRBJ1-1 TRBV4-1 - once CASSQGMGFRGDEAFF TGCGCCAGCAGCCAAGGGATGGGGTTTAGGGGCGATGAAGCTTTCTTT
15 TRBJ2-3 TRBV19 - - CASSESVSSTDTQYF TGTGCCAGTAGCGAGAGCGTTTCTAGCACAGATACGCAGTATTTT
16 TRBJ2-3 TRBV10-3 - - CAIQKSLGDFTDTQYF TGTGCCATCCAAAAATCCCTAGGGGACTTCACAGATACGCAGTATTTT
12 TRBJ1-2 TRBV9 - - CASSTRQDRYTF TGTGCCAGCAGCACCCGACAGGACCGCTACACCTTC
14 TRBJ2-7 TRBV5-1 - - CASSGGGMAYEQYF TGCGCCAGCAGCGGTGGAGGGATGGCCTACGAGCAGTACTTC
12 TRBJ1-1 TRBV11-3 TRBD1 - CASSSTGGGAFF TGTGCCAGCAGCTCCACAGGGGGCGGAGCTTTCTTT
13 TRBJ2-1 TRBV2 TRBD2 - CASSVLAGVLGFF TGTGCCAGCAGTGTGCTAGCGGGGGTCCTCGGGTTCTTC
16 TRBJ2-2 TRBV29-1 TRBD2 - CSCDGTSGSNTGELFF TGCAGCTGCGACGGGACTAGCGGGTCGAACACCGGGGAGCTGTTTTTT
13 TRBJ1-1 TRBV10-3 - few CAIRQGLNTEAFF TGTGCCATCAGGCAGGGTCTTAACACTGAAGCTTTCTTT
14 TRBJ1-6 TRBV10-3 - - CAIAPTDDNSPLHF TGTGCCATCGCACCGACAGACGATAATTCACCCCTCCACTTT
14 TRBJ2-4 TRBV28 - - CASSSSLAKNIQYF TGTGCCAGCAGTTCGAGCCTAGCCAAAAACATTCAGTACTTC
18 TRBJ2-7 TRBV5-5 - once CASSLEGGGVLAPYEQYF TGTGCCAGCAGCTTGGAGGGTGGAGGGGTCCTTGCTCCGTACGAGCAGTACTTC
20 TRBJ2-7 TRBV27 TRBD2 - CASSFVASWVAGDFSYEQYF TGTGCCAGCAGTTTCGTCGCCTCGTGGGTAGCGGGAGATTTCTCCTACGAGCAGTACTTC
11 TRBJ2-7 TRBV7-2 - - CASSLTYEQYF TGTGCCAGCAGCCTTACCTACGAGCAGTACTTC
16 TRBJ1-4 TRBV11-3 TRBD1 - CASSLGPRDSYEKLFF TGTGCCAGCAGCTTAGGGCCAAGGGACAGCTATGAAAAACTGTTTTTT
15 TRBJ2-3 TRBV6-5 - - CASSPPLTGTDTQYF TGTGCCAGCAGTCCCCCCCTGACAGGCACAGATACGCAGTATTTT
14 TRBJ1-5 TRBV5-6 - - CASSLGGGSRPQHF TGTGCCAGCAGCTTGGGTGGGGGGTCGCGGCCCCAGCATTTT
12 TRBJ2-7 TRBV27 - - CASREGSYEQYF TGTGCCAGCAGGGAGGGCTCCTACGAGCAGTACTTC